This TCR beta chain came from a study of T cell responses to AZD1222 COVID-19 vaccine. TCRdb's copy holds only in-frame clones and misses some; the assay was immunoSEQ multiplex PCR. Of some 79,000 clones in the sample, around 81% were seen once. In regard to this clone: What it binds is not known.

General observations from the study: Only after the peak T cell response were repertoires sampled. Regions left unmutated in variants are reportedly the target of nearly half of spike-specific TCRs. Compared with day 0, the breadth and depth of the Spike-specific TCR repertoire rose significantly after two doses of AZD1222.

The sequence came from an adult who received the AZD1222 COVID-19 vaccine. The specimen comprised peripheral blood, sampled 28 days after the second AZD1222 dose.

CDR3 DNA: TGTGCCAGCAGCAACGACAACACAGATACGCAGTATTTT. It is translated as CASSNDNTDTQYF. The chain links TRBV21-1 to TRBJ2-3; TRBD1 was called by the table and not checked on the DNA. TRBV21-1 is a recognized pseudogene. This CDR3 comprises 13 residues.